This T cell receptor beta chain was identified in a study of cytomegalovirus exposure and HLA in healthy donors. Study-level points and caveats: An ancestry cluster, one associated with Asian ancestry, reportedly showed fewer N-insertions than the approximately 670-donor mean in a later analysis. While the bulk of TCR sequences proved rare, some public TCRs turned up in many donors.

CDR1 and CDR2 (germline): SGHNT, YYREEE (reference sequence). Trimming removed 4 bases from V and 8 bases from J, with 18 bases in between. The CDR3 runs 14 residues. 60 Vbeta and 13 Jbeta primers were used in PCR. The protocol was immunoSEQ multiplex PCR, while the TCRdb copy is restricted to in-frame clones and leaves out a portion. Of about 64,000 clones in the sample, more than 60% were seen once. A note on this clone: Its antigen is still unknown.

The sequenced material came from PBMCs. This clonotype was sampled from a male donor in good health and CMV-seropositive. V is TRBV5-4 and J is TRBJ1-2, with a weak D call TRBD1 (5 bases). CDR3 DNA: TGTGCCAGCAGCACATGGACGGCCGGGGGGGGCTACACCTTC. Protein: CASSTWTAGGGYTF.